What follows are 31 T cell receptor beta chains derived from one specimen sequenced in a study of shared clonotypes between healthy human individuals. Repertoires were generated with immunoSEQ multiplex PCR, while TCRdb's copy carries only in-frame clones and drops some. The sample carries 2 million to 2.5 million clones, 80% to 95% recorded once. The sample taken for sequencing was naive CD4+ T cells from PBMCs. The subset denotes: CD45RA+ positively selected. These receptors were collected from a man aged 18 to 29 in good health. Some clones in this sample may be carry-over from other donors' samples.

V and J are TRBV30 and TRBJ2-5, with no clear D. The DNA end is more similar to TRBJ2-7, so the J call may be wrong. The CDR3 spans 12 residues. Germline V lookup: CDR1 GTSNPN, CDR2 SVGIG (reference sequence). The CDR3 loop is CAWSVSKGEQYF. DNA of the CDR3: TGTGCCTGGAGTGTATCAAAGGGCGAGCAGTACTTC.

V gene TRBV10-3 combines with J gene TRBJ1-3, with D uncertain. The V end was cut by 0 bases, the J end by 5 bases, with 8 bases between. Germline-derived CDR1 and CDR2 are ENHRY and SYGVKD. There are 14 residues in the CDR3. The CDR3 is CAISESVGRNTIYF. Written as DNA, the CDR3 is TGTGCCATCAGTGAGTCTGTTGGCAGAAACACCATATATTTT.

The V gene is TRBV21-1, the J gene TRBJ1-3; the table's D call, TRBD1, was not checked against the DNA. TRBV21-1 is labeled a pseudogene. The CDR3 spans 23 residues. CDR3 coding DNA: TGTGCCAGCAGCAGAATAGACAGGGCTTGCGGAGAACGAACACGAAGCTCTGGAAACACCATATATTTT. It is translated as CASSRIDRACGERTRSSGNTIYF.

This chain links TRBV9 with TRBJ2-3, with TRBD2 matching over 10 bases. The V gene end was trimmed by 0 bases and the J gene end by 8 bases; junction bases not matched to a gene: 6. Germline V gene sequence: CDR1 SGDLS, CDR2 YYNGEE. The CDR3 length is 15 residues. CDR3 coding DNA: TGTGCCAGCAGCGTAGCGTCTAGCGGGAGAGGTACGCAGTATTTT. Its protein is CASSVASSGRGTQYF.

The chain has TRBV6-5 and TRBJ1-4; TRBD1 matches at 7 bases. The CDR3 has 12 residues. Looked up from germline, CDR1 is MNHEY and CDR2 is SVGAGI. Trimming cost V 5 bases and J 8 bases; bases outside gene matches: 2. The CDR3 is CASSPRGEKLFF. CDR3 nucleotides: TGTGCCAGCAGTCCCAGGGGGGAAAAACTGTTTTTT.

The DNA for the CDR3 is TGTGCCAGCAGCCAAGAGGGTCGGAGGTATTACGAGCAGTACTTC. The encoded protein is CASSQEGRRYYEQYF. V usage is TRBV4-2 and J usage is TRBJ2-7; a weak D match, TRBD2 (5 bases). V was clipped by 0 bases and J by 4 bases, with 13 bases between them. Looked up from germline, CDR1 is LGHNA and CDR2 is YNFKEQ. This CDR3 is 15 amino acids long.

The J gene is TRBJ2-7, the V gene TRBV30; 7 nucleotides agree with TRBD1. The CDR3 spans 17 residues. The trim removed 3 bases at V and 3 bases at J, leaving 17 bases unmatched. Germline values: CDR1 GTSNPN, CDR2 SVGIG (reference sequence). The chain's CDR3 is CAWRGKPGQPLFYEQYF. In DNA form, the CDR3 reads TGTGCCTGGAGGGGGAAGCCGGGACAGCCGCTCTTCTACGAGCAGTACTTC.

The CDR3 region is CAWSESLDTQYF. In DNA, the CDR3 is TGTGCCTGGAGTGAGTCTTTAGATACGCAGTATTTT. This sequence joins TRBV30 and TRBJ2-3; D remains unclear. In germline, CDR1 is GTSNPN, CDR2 SVGIG (reference sequence). V dropped 1 base and J dropped 5 bases, with 7 bases sitting between them. The CDR3 loop spans 12 amino acids. The full variable domain, completed using reference TRBV30 and TRBJ2-3, is SQTIHQWPATLVQPVGSPLSLECTVEGTSNPNLYWYRQAAGRGLQLLFYSVGIGQISSEVPQNLSASRPQDRQFILSSKKLLLSDSGFYLCAWSESLDTQYFGPGTRLTVL.

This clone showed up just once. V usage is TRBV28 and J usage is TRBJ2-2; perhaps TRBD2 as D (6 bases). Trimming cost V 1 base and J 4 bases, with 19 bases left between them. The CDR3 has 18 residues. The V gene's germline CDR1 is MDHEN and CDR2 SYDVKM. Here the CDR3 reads CASSLSLAIILSTGELFF. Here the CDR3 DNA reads TGTGCCAGCAGTTTATCACTAGCTATCATCTTGAGCACCGGGGAGCTGTTTTTT.

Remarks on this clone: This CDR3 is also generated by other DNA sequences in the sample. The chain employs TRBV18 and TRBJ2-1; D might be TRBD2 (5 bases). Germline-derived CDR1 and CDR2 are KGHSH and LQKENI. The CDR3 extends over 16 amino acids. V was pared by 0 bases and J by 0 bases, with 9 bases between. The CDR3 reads CASSPPSGASYNEQFF. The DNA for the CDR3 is TGTGCCAGCTCACCACCAAGCGGAGCCTCCTACAATGAGCAGTTCTTC.

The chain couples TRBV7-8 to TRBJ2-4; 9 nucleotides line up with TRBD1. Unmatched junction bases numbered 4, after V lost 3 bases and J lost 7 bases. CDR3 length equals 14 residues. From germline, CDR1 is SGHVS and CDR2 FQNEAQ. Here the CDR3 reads CASSLDRGVNIQYF. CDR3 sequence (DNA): TGTGCCAGCAGCTTGGACAGGGGAGTTAACATTCAGTACTTC.

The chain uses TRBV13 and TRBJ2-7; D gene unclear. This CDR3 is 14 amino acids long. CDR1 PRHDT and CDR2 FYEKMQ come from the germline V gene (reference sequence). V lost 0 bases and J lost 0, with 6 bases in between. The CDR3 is CASSLGLGSYEQYF. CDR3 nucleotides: TGTGCCAGCAGCTTAGGTCTGGGCTCCTACGAGCAGTACTTC.

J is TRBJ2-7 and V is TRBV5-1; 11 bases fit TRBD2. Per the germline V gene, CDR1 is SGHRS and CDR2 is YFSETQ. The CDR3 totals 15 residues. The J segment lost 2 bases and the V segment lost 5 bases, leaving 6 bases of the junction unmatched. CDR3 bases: TGCGCCAGCAGGCAGTTAGCGGGAGGGGCCTACGAGCAGTACTTC. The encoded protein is CASRQLAGGAYEQYF.

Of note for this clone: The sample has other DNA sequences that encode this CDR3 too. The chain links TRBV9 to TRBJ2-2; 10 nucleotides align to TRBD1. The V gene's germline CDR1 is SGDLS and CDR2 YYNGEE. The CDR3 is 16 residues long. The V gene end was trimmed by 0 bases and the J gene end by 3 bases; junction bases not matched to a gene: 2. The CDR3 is CASSVAGQGYTGELFF. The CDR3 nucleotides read TGTGCCAGCAGCGTAGCGGGACAGGGGTACACCGGGGAGCTGTTTTTT.

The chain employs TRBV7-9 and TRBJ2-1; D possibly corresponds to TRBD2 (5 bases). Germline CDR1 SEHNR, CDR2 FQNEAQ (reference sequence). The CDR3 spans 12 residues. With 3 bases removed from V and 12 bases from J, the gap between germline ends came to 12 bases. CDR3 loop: CASSLGEERQFF. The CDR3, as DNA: TGTGCCAGCAGCTTGGGAGAGGAGCGGCAGTTCTTC.

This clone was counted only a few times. DNA of the CDR3: TGTGCCTGGAGTGTAGGAGGGGGCGGTGGCTACACCTTC. This codes for CAWSVGGGGGYTF. This chain connects TRBV30 to TRBJ1-2; 7 positions agree with TRBD1. In germline, CDR1 is GTSNPN, CDR2 SVGIG (reference sequence). The trim removed 0 bases at V and 7 bases at J, leaving 5 bases unmatched. The CDR3 is made up of 13 amino acids.

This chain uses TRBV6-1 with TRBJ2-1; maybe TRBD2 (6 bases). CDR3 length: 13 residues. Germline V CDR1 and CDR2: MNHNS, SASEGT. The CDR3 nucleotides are TGTGCTGCGCGTAGCGGAGTATACAATGAGCAGTTCTTC. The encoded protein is CAARSGVYNEQFF.

The DNA of the CDR3 is TGTGCCAGCAGCGAAATCACGGGCACTGAAGCTTTCTTT. It specifies CASSEITGTEAFF. The chain has TRBV9 and TRBJ1-1; the D is unclear. Germline V gene data show CDR1 as SGDLS and CDR2 as YYNGEE. V dropped 3 bases and J dropped 4 bases, with 10 bases sitting between them. The CDR3 runs 13 residues.

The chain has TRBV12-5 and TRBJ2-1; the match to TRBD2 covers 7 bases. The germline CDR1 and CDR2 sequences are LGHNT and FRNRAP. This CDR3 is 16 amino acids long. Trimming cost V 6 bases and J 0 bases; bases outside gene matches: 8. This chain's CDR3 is CASGQASGSSYNEQFF. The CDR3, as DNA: TGTGCTAGTGGGCAGGCTAGCGGCAGCTCCTACAATGAGCAGTTCTTC.

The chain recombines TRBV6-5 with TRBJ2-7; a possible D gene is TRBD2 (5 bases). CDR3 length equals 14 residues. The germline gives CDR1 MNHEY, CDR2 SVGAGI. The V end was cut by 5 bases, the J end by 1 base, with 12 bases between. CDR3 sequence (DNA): TGTGCCAGCAGTGGAGCGGAACAGTCCTACGAGCAGTACTTC. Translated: CASSGAEQSYEQYF.

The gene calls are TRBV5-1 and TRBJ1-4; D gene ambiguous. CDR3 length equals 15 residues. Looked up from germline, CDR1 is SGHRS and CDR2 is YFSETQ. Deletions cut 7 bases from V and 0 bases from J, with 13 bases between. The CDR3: CASSSSPTTNEKLFF. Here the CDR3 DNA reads TGCGCCAGCTCATCGTCACCCACAACTAATGAAAAACTGTTTTTT. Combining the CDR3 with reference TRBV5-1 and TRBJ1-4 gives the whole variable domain KAGVTQTPRYLIKTRGQQVTLSCSPISGHRSVSWYQQTPGQGLQFLFEYFSETQRNKGNFPGRFSGRQFSNSRSEMNVSTLELGDSALYLCASSSSPTTNEKLFFGSGTQLSVL.

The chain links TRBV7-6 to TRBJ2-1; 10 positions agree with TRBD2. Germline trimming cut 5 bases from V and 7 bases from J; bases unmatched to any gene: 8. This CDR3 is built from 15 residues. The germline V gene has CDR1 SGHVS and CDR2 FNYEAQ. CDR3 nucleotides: TGTGCCAGCAGCATGAGCGGGAGGGCCTGGAATGAGCAGTTCTTC. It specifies CASSMSGRAWNEQFF. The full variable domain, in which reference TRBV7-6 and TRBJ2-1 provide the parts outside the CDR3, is GAGVSQSPRYKVTKRGQDVALRCDPISGHVSLYWYRQALGQGPEFLTYFNYEAQQDKSGLPNDRFSAERPEGSISTLTIQRTEQRDSAMYRCASSMSGRAWNEQFFGPGTRLTVL.

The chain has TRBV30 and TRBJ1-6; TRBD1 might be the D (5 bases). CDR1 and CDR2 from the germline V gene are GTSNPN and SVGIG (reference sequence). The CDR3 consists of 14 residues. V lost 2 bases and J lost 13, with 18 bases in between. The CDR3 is CAWSNQGPKIPLHF. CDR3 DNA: TGTGCCTGGAGTAACCAGGGCCCGAAGATTCCCCTCCACTTT.

CDR3 sequence: CASSGTGLLVNGYTF. CDR3 in DNA: TGTGCCAGCAGTGGGACAGGGTTGTTGGTTAATGGCTACACCTTC. V and J are TRBV2 and TRBJ1-2; TRBD1 matches at 8 bases. The CDR3 spans 15 residues. Per the germline V gene, CDR1 is SNHLY and CDR2 is FYNNEI. Unmatched junction bases numbered 10, after V lost 4 bases and J lost 6 bases.

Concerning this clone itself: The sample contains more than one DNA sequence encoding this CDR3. CDR3 region: CASSATADTQYF. CDR3 nucleotides: TGTGCCAGCAGCGCAACAGCAGATACGCAGTATTTT. The chain links TRBV7-3 to TRBJ2-3; D is unresolved. Trimming shortened V by 5 bases and J by 4 bases, and 7 bases separated the two germline ends. This CDR3 has 12 amino acids. Germline V gene data show CDR1 as SGHTA and CDR2 as FQGTGA. The full variable domain, in which reference TRBV7-3 and TRBJ2-3 provide the parts outside the CDR3, is GAGVSQTPSNKVTEKGKYVELRCDPISGHTALYWYRQSLGQGPEFLIYFQGTGAADDSGLPNDRFFAVRPEGSVSTLKIQRTERGDSAVYLCASSATADTQYFGPGTRLTVL.

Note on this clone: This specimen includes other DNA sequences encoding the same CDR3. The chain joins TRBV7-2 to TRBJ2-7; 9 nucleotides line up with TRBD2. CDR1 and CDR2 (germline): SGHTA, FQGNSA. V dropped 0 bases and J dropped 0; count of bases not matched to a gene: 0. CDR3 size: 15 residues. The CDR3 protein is CASSLATSGSYEQYF. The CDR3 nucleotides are TGTGCCAGCAGCTTAGCGACTAGCGGCTCCTACGAGCAGTACTTC.

This CDR3 reads CASSQQGVTVDEQYF. The CDR3 nucleotides are TGCGCCAGCAGCCAACAGGGAGTGACGGTGGACGAGCAGTACTTC. The genes are TRBV4-1 and TRBJ2-7, with D possibly being TRBD1 or TRBD2 (5 bases each). The CDR3 is 15 residues long. Germline loops: CDR1 MGHRA, CDR2 YSYEKL. V was trimmed by 2 bases and J by 5 bases, leaving 16 bases between them.

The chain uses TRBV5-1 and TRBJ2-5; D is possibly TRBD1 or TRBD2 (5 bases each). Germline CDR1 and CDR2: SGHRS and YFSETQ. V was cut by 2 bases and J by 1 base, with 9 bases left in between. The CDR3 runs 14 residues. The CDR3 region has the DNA TGCGCCAGCAGCTTTCGGGACCCCCAAGAGACCCAGTACTTC. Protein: CASSFRDPQETQYF.

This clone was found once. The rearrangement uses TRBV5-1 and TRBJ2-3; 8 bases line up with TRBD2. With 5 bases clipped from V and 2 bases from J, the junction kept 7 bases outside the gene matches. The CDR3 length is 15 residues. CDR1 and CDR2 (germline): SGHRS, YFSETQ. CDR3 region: CASRGLAGHTDTQYF. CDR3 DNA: TGCGCCAGCAGAGGACTAGCAGGGCACACAGATACGCAGTATTTT.

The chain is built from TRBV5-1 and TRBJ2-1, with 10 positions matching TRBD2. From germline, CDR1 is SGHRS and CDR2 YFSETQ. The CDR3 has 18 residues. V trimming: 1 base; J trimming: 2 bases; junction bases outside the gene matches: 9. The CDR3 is CASSLYPSGSGAYNEQFF. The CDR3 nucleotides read TGCGCCAGCAGCTTGTATCCTAGCGGGAGTGGAGCCTACAATGAGCAGTTCTTC.

CDR3 sequence: CASGASGSVDTQYF. The CDR3 nucleotides read TGTGCCAGCGGGGCTAGCGGGAGTGTAGATACGCAGTATTTT. The rearrangement uses TRBV6-1 and TRBJ2-3, with 10 bases that match TRBD2. Per germline, CDR1 MNHNS and CDR2 SASEGT. This CDR3 is 14 amino acids long. Trimming took 8 bases from V and 5 from J; bases not matched to a gene: 7.